Included here is one T cell receptor beta chain sequence, with context. Other DNA variants within this sample encode the same CDR3. The sample originates from a study of blood T cell repertoires in COVID-19. The ends lost 4 bases at V and 3 bases at J; junction bases unmatched: 3. Germline values: CDR1 KGHDR, CDR2 SFDVKD. CDR3 length equals 15 residues. The assay was immunoSEQ multiplex PCR, and TCRdb's table has in-frame clones only and misses some. This sample has just over 650,000 clones, with 85% to 90% found just once. This chain joins TRBV24-1 and TRBJ1-2; the match to TRBD1 covers 11 bases. This clonotype was sampled from a young woman with acute or convalescent COVID-19. Sequencing was performed on peripheral blood. For the CDR3, the DNA is TGTGCCACCAGTGACTCGGGACAGGGGGACTATGGCTACACCTTC. Translating it yields CATSDSGQGDYGYTF.